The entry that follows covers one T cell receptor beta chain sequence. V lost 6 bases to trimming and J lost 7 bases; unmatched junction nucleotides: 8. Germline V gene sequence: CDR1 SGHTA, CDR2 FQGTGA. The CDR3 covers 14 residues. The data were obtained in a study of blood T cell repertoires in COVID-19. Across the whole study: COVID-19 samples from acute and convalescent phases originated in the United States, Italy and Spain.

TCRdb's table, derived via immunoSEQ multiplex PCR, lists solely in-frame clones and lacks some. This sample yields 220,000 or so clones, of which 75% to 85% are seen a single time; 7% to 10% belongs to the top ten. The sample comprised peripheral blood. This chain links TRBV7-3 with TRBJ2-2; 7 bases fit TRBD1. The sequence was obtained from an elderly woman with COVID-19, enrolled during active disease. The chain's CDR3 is CASSLQGYGGELFF. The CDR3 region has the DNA TGTGCCAGCAGTCTACAGGGGTACGGCGGGGAGCTGTTTTTT.